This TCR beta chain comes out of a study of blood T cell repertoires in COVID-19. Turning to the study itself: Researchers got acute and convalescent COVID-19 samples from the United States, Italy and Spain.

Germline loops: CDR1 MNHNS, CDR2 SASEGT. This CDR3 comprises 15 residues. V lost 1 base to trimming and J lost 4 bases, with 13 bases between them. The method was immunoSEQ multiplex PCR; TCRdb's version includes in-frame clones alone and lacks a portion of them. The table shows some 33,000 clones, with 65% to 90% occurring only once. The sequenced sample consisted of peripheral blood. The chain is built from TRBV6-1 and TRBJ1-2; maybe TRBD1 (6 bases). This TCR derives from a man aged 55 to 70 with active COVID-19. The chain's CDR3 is CASSEVLQGVYGYTF. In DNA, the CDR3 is TGTGCCAGCAGTGAAGTCCTACAGGGTGTCTATGGCTACACCTTC.